The 25 T cell receptor beta chains below come from one sample, sequenced in a study of breast tumors, draining lymph nodes, adjacent tissues. TCRdb reprocessed the multiplex PCR reads via MiXCR and lists one record per CDR3 protein. Seen here are 100,000 to 150,000 distinct CDR3 sequences, nearly 20% observed once, and the top ten hold about 3.5%. Samples came from axillary lymph nodes draining the breast cancer. Material for sequencing was axillary lymph node tissue. The receptors originated from a female donor with breast cancer. Some clones in this sample may be carry-over from other donors' samples.

This clonotype was detected many times. The V and J genes are TRBV5-1 and TRBJ2-2; 11 nucleotides match TRBD2. This CDR3 comprises 18 residues. Per germline, CDR1 SGHRS and CDR2 YFSETQ. V lost 4 bases, J lost 5 bases, and 13 bases stayed unmatched. CDR3 sequence (DNA): TGCGCCAGCAGCGACCCCCCCTCTAGCGGGAGGAAGACCGGGGAGCTGTTTTTT. This sequence encodes CASSDPPSSGRKTGELFF.

This clonotype showed up many times. The chain couples TRBV29-1 to TRBJ2-5, with D hard to call. The CDR3 consists of 13 residues. V was pared by 6 bases and J by 5 bases, with 16 bases between. CDR1 is SQVTM, CDR2 ANQGSEA, per germline. CDR3 protein: CSVTPSGDETQYF. DNA of the CDR3: TGCAGCGTGACCCCATCCGGCGATGAGACCCAGTACTTC.

This clonotype occurred many times. The CDR3 is CASSLLPGQGKVKLFF. The CDR3 bases are TGTGCCAGCAGTTTATTGCCGGGACAGGGAAAGGTTAAACTGTTTTTT. The chain links TRBV6-1 to TRBJ1-4, with 9 bases fitting TRBD1. The CDR3 loop spans 16 amino acids. Looked up from germline, CDR1 is MNHNS and CDR2 is SASEGT. Trimming removed 5 bases from V and 11 bases from J; junction bases left unmatched: 15.

A word on this clonotype: It may be a read error: a sequence one base away is much more abundant. CDR3 residues: CASSLEVGYEQYF. The CDR3 DNA reads TGCGCCAGCAGCCTAGAAGTGGGCTACGAGCAGTACTTC. The chain has TRBV4-3 and TRBJ2-7; D remains ambiguous. CDR3 length: 13 residues. Trimming took 4 bases from V and 3 from J, leaving 10 bases between them. The germline CDR1 and CDR2 sequences are LGHNA and YSLEER.

This clonotype was picked up many times. DNA of the CDR3: TGTGCCAGCAGCTTAGGGGTGCATTCCTACGAGCAGTACTTC. It yields the protein CASSLGVHSYEQYF. V usage is TRBV7-2 and J usage is TRBJ2-7; no clear D. The V and J ends lost 1 base and 1 base respectively, with 8 bases between them. Germline V lookup: CDR1 SGHTA, CDR2 FQGNSA. CDR3 size: 14 residues.

As concerns this clonotype: With a much larger clone just one base away, this may be a read error. The chain carries TRBV3-1 and TRBJ2-1; D ambiguous. The CDR3 loop spans 13 amino acids. Germline assignment: CDR1 LGHDT and CDR2 YNNKEL (reference sequence). The V end lost 1 base, the J end lost 7 bases, and 8 bases lay between the germline ends. DNA of the CDR3: TGTGCCAGCAGCCAAGCCGGAGTGAATGAGCAGTTCTTC. Encoded protein: CASSQAGVNEQFF.

This clonotype was found many times. The chain combines TRBV19 with TRBJ2-6; 7 nucleotides match TRBD1. The trim removed 8 bases at V and 1 base at J, leaving 8 bases unmatched. The CDR3 totals 16 residues. Germline V gene sequence: CDR1 LNHDA, CDR2 SQIVND (reference sequence). The CDR3 region is CASGAGGSSGANVLTF. The CDR3 DNA follows: TGTGCCAGTGGGGCAGGGGGAAGTTCTGGGGCCAACGTCCTGACTTTC. The variable domain in full, with the rest retrieved from reference TRBV19 and TRBJ2-6, is DGGITQSPKYLFRKEGQNVTLSCEQNLNHDAMYWYRQDPGQGLRLIYYSQIVNDFQKGDIAEGYSVSREKKESFPLTVTSAQKNPTAFYLCASGAGGSSGANVLTFGAGSRLTVL.

The chain is built from TRBV20-1 and TRBJ1-1; D remains unclear. V was pared by 5 bases and J by 8 bases, with 12 bases between. Germline V gene sequence: CDR1 DFQATT, CDR2 SNEGSKA (reference sequence). The CDR3 length is 11 residues. As DNA, the CDR3 is TGCAGTGCTGGAGCGGCGGCAGAAGCTTTCTTT. Translating gives CSAGAAAEAFF.

Many counts were recorded for this clonotype. The V and J genes are TRBV3-1 and TRBJ1-6; possible D gene TRBD1, 5 bases. The V end was cut by 4 bases, the J end by 6 bases, with 7 bases between. The germline V gene has CDR1 LGHDT and CDR2 YNNKEL (reference sequence). The CDR3 loop spans 13 amino acids. Here the CDR3 reads CASSRGINSPLHF. CDR3 coding DNA: TGTGCCAGCAGCCGGGGGATTAATTCACCCCTCCACTTT.

This clonotype was observed at least ten times. The chain couples TRBV5-1 to TRBJ2-1; maybe TRBD2 (5 bases). CDR3 size: 16 residues. Germline loops: CDR1 SGHRS, CDR2 YFSETQ. Trimming took 2 bases from V and 0 from J, leaving 12 bases between them. Here the CDR3 DNA reads TGCGCCAGCAGCTTTAATCAGCGGTCCTCCTACAATGAGCAGTTCTTC. Its protein is CASSFNQRSSYNEQFF.

The table lists this clonotype with many counts. The chain is built from TRBV6-5 and TRBJ2-2, with 7 bases lining up with TRBD1. Germline V gene lookup returns CDR1 MNHEY and CDR2 SVGAGI. The CDR3 runs to 15 residues. Unmatched junction bases numbered 2, after V lost 2 bases and J lost 2 bases. CDR3 in amino acids: CASSYRGLNTGELFF. CDR3 nucleotide sequence: TGTGCCAGCAGTTACAGGGGGCTTAACACCGGGGAGCTGTTTTTT.

This clonotype was picked up a small number of times. The chain carries TRBV3-1 and TRBJ2-3, with 9 bases fitting TRBD2. V gave up 0 bases and J gave up 3 bases; unmatched junction bases: 7. The germline CDR1 and CDR2 sequences are LGHDT and YNNKEL (reference sequence). CDR3 length: 17 amino acids. CDR3 nucleotide sequence: TGTGCCAGCAGCCAAGATAATAGCGGGAGTTGGACAGATACGCAGTATTTT. This encodes CASSQDNSGSWTDTQYF.

In its sample, this clonotype was seen many times. This chain connects TRBV11-3 to TRBJ2-7; weak D call: TRBD2 (5 bases). Deletions cut 5 bases from V and 4 bases from J, with 18 bases between. Germline V gene lookup returns CDR1 SGHNT and CDR2 YENEEA. The CDR3 loop spans 15 amino acids. The CDR3 loop is CASSTRPGIIYEQYF. In nucleotides, the CDR3 is TGTGCCAGCAGCACCCGACCGGGAATCATTTACGAGCAGTACTTC.

Regarding this clonotype: With a much larger clone just one base away, this may be a read error. This CDR3 is missing its conserved last phenylalanine or tryptophan, likely due to a read error. The gene calls are TRBV11-2 and TRBJ1-2, with D uncertain. V was shortened by 1 base and J by 4 bases, with 4 bases between the two germline ends. CDR1 SGHAT and CDR2 FQNNGV come from the germline V gene. The CDR3 has 12 amino acids. CDR3 protein: CASSLGGYGYTL. As DNA, the CDR3 is TGTGCCAGCAGCTTAGGAGGCTATGGCTACACCCTC.

This clonotype was picked up many times. J is TRBJ1-3 and V is TRBV3-1; D gene ambiguous. Between the trimmed V and J ends, which lost 2 bases and 1 base, there was a span of 9 bases. CDR3 length equals 15 residues. The germline V gene has CDR1 LGHDT and CDR2 YNNKEL (reference sequence). The CDR3 DNA is TGTGCCAGCAGCCAAAACGCGGGGTCTGGAAACACCATATATTTT. Encoded protein: CASSQNAGSGNTIYF.

The genes are TRBV20-1 and TRBJ2-5; 7 positions agree with TRBD1. The CDR3 is made up of 13 amino acids. V lost 6 bases, J lost 1 base, and 5 bases stayed unmatched. Germline V gives CDR1 DFQATT, CDR2 SNEGSKA (reference sequence). Here the CDR3 reads CSAFNRGQETQYF. CDR3 bases: TGCAGTGCATTCAACAGGGGCCAAGAGACCCAGTACTTC.

To note about this clonotype: This may be a read error, as it is one base from a much larger clone. The J gene is TRBJ2-2, the V gene TRBV6-5; TRBD1 might be the D (7 bases). From germline, CDR1 is MNHEY and CDR2 SVGAGI. The CDR3 is 15 amino acids. This chain's CDR3 is CASSYSKSGGGALLF. The CDR3 nucleotides read TGTGCCAGCAGTTACTCGAAGTCAGGGGGAGGTGCGCTGCTTTTT.

This clonotype has at least ten counts. This chain joins TRBV24-1 and TRBJ2-1, with 8 bases aligning to TRBD1. Germline loops: CDR1 KGHDR, CDR2 SFDVKD. After removal of 3 bases from V and 0 bases from J, the junction contained 3 bases not matched to a gene. The CDR3 is made up of 16 amino acids. CDR3 residues: CATSDRQGSSYNEQFF. The CDR3 nucleotides are TGTGCCACCAGTGATCGACAGGGGAGCTCCTACAATGAGCAGTTCTTC.

The chain recombines TRBV20-1 with TRBJ2-4; a possible D gene is TRBD1 (5 bases). CDR1 is DFQATT and CDR2 is SNEGSKA in the germline V gene (reference sequence). The CDR3 consists of 13 residues. Trimming took 5 bases from V and 1 from J, leaving 9 bases between them. CDR3 bases: TGCAGTGCTGAGCAGGGTGCCAAAAACATTCAGTACTTC. Translation: CSAEQGAKNIQYF.

The table lists this clonotype with many counts. The genes are TRBV6-5 and TRBJ2-1; perhaps TRBD2 as D (6 bases). Per germline, CDR1 MNHEY and CDR2 SVGAGI. V was shortened by 6 bases and J by 8 bases, with 20 bases between the two germline ends. The CDR3 covers 15 residues. This CDR3 is CASSQTDPGLDEQFF. The DNA for the CDR3 is TGTGCCAGCAGCCAAACAGACCCGGGACTTGATGAGCAGTTCTTC.

To note about this clonotype: A much bigger clone sits one base away, suggesting this may be a read error. V gene TRBV12-3 or TRBV12-4 combines with J gene TRBJ2-3; no clear D. The V gene lost 7 bases and the J gene lost 2 bases, with 7 bases spanning the gap. This CDR3 region has 12 residues. The CDR3 nucleotides read TGTGCCAGCATTCCCCACACAGATACGCAGTATTTT. Translation: CASIPHTDTQYF.

Turning to this clonotype: A much larger clonotype is one base distant, so this may be a read error. The chain couples TRBV11-2 to TRBJ2-1; D might be TRBD2 (6 bases). The CDR3 has 14 residues. CDR1 is SGHAT and CDR2 is FQNNGV in the germline V gene. The CDR3 region has the DNA TGTGCCATCAGCTTAGTGCGGGGCTACAATGAGCAGTTCTTC. This gives the protein CAISLVRGYNEQFF. Full variable domain (rest looked up from reference TRBV11-2 and TRBJ2-1): EAGVAQSPRYKIIEKRQSVAFWCNPISGHATLYWYQQILGQGPKLLIQFQNNGVVDDSQLPKDRFSAERLKGVDSTLKIQPAKLEDSAVYLCAISLVRGYNEQFFGPGTRLTVL.

This clonotype has ten or more counts. This sequence joins TRBV19 and TRBJ1-2; D gene ambiguous. CDR1 and CDR2 (germline): LNHDA, SQIVND (reference sequence). Between the trimmed V and J ends, which lost 2 bases and 2 bases, there was a span of 12 bases. The CDR3 contains 15 residues. The CDR3 sequence: CASSIKSGANYGYTF. The CDR3 bases are TGTGCCAGTAGTATAAAATCGGGAGCAAACTATGGCTACACCTTC.

The table lists this clonotype with many counts. V and J are TRBV6-1 and TRBJ1-5; 8 nucleotides line up with TRBD1. CDR1 MNHNS and CDR2 SASEGT come from the germline V gene. Trimming cost V 5 bases and J 2 bases; bases outside gene matches: 8. The CDR3 covers 16 residues. CDR3 in amino acids: CASSPRLDRGNQPQHF. The CDR3 nucleotides are TGTGCCAGCAGTCCCCGCCTGGACAGGGGCAATCAGCCCCAGCATTTT.

This clonotype was observed many times. The CDR3 DNA reads as TGCAGCGTTGTACTGGCAACCTACGAGCAGTACTTC. Translating it yields CSVVLATYEQYF. The chain combines TRBV29-1 with TRBJ2-7, with D uncertain. From germline, CDR1 is SQVTM and CDR2 ANQGSEA. Trimming removed 4 bases from V and 2 bases from J, with 9 bases in between. This CDR3 comprises 12 residues.